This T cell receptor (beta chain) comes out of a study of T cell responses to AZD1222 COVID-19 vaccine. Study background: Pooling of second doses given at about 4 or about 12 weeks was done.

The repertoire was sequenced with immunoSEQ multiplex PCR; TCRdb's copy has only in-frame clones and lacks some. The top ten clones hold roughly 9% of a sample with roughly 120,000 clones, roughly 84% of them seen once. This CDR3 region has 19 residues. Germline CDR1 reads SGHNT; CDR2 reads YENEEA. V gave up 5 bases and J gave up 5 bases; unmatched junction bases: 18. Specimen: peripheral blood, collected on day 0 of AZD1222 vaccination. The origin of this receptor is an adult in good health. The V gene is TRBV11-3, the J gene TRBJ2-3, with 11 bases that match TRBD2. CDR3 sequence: CASSITSGSFNLGGDTQYF. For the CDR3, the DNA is TGTGCCAGCAGCATAACTAGCGGGAGTTTTAATTTGGGCGGAGATACGCAGTATTTT.